These 2 T cell receptor beta chains were sequenced from one sample in a study of blood T cell repertoires in COVID-19. Produced via immunoSEQ multiplex PCR; TCRdb's table is partial and in-frame only. The sample has 110,000 or so clones; around 84% are singletons. The sample was peripheral blood. These TCRs come from a woman aged 80 or over with acute or convalescent COVID-19.

The chain couples TRBV2 to TRBJ2-1; TRBD2 might be the D (6 bases). The V end lost 4 bases, the J end lost 7 bases, and 17 bases lay between the germline ends. The CDR3 contains 15 residues. In germline, CDR1 is SNHLY, CDR2 FYNNEI. The CDR3 loop reads CASSVGGTGGNEQFF. In DNA, the CDR3 is TGTGCCAGCAGTGTGGGAGGCACTGGGGGGAATGAGCAGTTCTTC.

The chain joins TRBV10-3 to TRBJ2-1; 8 bases are shared with TRBD2. Germline-derived CDR1 and CDR2 are ENHRY and SYGVKD. The trim removed 6 bases at V and 5 bases at J, leaving 6 bases unmatched. The CDR3 totals 14 residues. CDR3 in DNA: TGTGCCATCAGGATAGCGGGAAGGAACAATGAGCAGTTCTTC. Its protein is CAIRIAGRNNEQFF.